Below, one T cell receptor beta chain is given with its context. The antigen is undetermined. This sample stems from a study of T cell repertoires in cytomegalovirus infection. About the research overall: Both recently identified HLA-C-restricted and well-studied HLA-B-restricted CMV epitopes were used in the study.

TCRdb reprocessed the reads with MiXCR, giving one entry per CDR3 protein. The sample lists approximately 390,000 distinct CDR3 sequences; about a third were seen once. Whole-study findings and limits: The ex vivo response was dominated by HLA-C-restricted CMV-specific TCR beta clonotypes.

There are 14 residues in the CDR3. Germline V CDR1 and CDR2: SGHTA, FQGNSA. Trimming removed 4 bases from V and 2 bases from J, with 10 bases in between. The chain links TRBV7-2 to TRBJ2-3, with D perhaps given as TRBD1 or TRBD2 (6 bases each). The starting material was cultured PBMCs, obtained from culture after CMV antigen stimulation. The receptor was derived from a human donor in good health (CMV status not recorded). Some clones in this sample may be carry-over from other donors' samples. The CDR3 region is CASSSSGATDTQYF. CDR3 DNA sequence: TGTGCCAGCAGCTCATCGGGGGCCACAGATACGCAGTATTTT.